This T cell receptor (beta chain) is from a study of OX40 agonist ivuxolimab in advanced cancers. Details on this clone: Its antigen is currently unknown.

Study-level findings and limits: CD8+ T cells showed, on average, more clonal expansion than CD4+ cells.

Cycle 7 day 1, cycle 4 day 1, and baseline were the timepoints at which blood was sampled. Generated by immunoSEQ multiplex PCR, the TCRdb table keeps only in-frame clones and is missing some. The sample contains about 90,000 clones, roughly 89% of which appear only once. The source of this sequence is an adult with an advanced solid tumor such as melanoma, head and neck, liver or kidney cancer. Sequencing used CD4+ or CD8+ T cells sorted from blood, obtained in a trial of the OX40 agonist ivuxolimab.

CDR3 in DNA: TGCAGCGTCCTTGTAGGGACTTACGAGCAGTACTTC. Amino acid sequence: CSVLVGTYEQYF. The chain uses TRBV29-1 and TRBJ2-7, with D possibly matching TRBD2 (6 bases). The germline V gene has CDR1 SQVTM and CDR2 ANQGSEA. The CDR3 is 12 amino acids. V was shortened by 6 bases and J by 4 bases, with 13 bases between the two germline ends.